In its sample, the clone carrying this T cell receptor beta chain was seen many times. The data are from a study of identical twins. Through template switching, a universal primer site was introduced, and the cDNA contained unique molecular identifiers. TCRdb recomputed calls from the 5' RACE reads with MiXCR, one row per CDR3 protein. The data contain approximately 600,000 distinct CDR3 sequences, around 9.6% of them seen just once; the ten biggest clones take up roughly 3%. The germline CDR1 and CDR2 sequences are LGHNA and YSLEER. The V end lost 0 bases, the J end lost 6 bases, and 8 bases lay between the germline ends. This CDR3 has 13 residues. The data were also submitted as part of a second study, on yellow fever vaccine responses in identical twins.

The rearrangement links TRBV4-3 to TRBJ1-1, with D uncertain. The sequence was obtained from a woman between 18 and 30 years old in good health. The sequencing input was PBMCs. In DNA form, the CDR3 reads TGCGCCAGCAGCCAAGACCGGTCATCTGAAGCTTTCTTT. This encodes CASSQDRSSEAFF.